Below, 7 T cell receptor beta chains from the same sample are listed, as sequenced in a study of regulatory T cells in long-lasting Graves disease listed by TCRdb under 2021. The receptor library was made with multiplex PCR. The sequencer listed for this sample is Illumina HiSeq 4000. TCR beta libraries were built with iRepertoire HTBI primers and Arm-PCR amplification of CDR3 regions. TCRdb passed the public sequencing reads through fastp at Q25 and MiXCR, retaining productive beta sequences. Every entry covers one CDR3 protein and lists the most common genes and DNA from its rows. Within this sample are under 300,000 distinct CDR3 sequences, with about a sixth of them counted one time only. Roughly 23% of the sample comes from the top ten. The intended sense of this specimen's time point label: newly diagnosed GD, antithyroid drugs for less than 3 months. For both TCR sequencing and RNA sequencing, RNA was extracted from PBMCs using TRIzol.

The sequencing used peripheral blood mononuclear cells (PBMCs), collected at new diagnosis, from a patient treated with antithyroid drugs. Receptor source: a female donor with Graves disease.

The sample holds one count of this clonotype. CDR3 protein: CAWSVVSQETQYF. The CDR3 bases are TGTGCCTGGAGTGTTGTCAGCCAAGAGACCCAGTACTTC. This sequence joins TRBV30 and TRBJ2-5; no firm D call. The CDR3 consists of 13 residues. Germline V gene sequence: CDR1 GTSNPN, CDR2 SVGIG (reference sequence). V was clipped by 0 bases and J by 1 base, with 6 bases between them.

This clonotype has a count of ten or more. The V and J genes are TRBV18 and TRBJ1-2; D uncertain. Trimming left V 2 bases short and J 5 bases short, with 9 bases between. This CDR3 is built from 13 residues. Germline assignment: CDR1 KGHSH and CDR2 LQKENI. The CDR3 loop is CASSPSQEYGYTF. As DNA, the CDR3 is TGTGCCAGCTCACCAAGTCAAGAGTATGGCTACACCTTC.

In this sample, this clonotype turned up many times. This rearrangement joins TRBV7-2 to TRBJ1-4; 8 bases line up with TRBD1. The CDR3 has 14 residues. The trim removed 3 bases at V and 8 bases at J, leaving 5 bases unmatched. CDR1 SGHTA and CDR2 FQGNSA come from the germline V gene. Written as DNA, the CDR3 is TGTGCCAGCAGCTTTGGCAGGGGGCAAGAAAAACTGTTTTTT. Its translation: CASSFGRGQEKLFF.

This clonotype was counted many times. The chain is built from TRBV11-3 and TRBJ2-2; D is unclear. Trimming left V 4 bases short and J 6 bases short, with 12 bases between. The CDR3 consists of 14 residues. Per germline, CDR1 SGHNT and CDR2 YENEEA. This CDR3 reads CASSWVGHAGELFF. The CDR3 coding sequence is TGTGCCAGCAGCTGGGTGGGCCATGCCGGGGAGCTGTTTTTT.

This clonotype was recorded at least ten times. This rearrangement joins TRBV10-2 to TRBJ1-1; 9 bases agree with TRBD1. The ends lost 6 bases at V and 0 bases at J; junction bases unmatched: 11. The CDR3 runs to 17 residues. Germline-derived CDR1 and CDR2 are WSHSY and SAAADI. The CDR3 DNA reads TGCGCCAGCAGCCGCGGACAGGGGACAATGGTGAACACTGAAGCTTTCTTT. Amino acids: CASSRGQGTMVNTEAFF.

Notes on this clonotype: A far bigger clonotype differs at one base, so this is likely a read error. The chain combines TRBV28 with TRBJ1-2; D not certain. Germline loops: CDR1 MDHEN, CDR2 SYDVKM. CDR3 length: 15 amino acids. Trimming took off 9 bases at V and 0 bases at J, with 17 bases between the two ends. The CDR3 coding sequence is TGTGCCAGTAGTGTAATGTCGGGCGCTAACTATGGCTACACCTTC. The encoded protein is CASSVMSGANYGYTF.

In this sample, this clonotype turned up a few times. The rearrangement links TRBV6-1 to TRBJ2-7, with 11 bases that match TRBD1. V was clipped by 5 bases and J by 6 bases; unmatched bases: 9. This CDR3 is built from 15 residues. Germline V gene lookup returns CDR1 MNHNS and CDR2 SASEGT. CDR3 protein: CASSKPGQGAGEQYF. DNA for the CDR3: TGTGCCAGCAGTAAGCCAGGACAGGGGGCGGGCGAGCAGTACTTC.